This passage covers 3 T cell receptor beta chains from one sample sequenced in a study of identical twins. TCRdb used MiXCR to reprocess the 5' RACE reads, holding one entry per CDR3 protein. Among around 490,000 distinct CDR3 sequences, approximately 14% were seen once, and the ten largest hold nearly 0.45%. These same data were also listed under a study on yellow fever vaccine responses in identical twins.

The sequencing sample was made of CD4+ T cells sorted from blood. All receptors come from a woman aged 18 to 35 in good health.

This clonotype has a handful of counts. The V call is TRBV5-1, the J call TRBJ2-2; no definite D call. Trimming stripped 3 bases from V and 7 bases from J, with 13 bases between. CDR3 length equals 14 residues. The germline gives CDR1 SGHRS, CDR2 YFSETQ. CDR3 nucleotides: TGCGCCAGCAGCTGGGGTACGAATGTCGGGGAGCTGTTTTTT. Protein: CASSWGTNVGELFF.

The genes are TRBV7-8 and TRBJ1-4; D ambiguous. The V and J ends lost 5 bases and 3 bases respectively, with 7 bases between them. Germline V CDR1 and CDR2: SGHVS, FQNEAQ. The CDR3 has 13 amino acids. CDR3 bases: TGTGCCAGCAGCCCGGAAGCTAATGAAAAACTGTTTTTT. It encodes CASSPEANEKLFF.

This clonotype was counted only a few times. The V and J genes are TRBV3-1 and TRBJ2-3, with D perhaps TRBD2 (5 bases). Germline V CDR1 and CDR2: LGHDT, YNNKEL (reference sequence). Trimming shortened V by 4 bases and J by 6 bases, and 17 bases separated the two germline ends. This CDR3 is built from 15 residues. CDR3 sequence: CASSPHRGEGDTQYF. The DNA for the CDR3 is TGTGCCAGCAGCCCACACCGGGGAGAAGGCGATACGCAGTATTTT.